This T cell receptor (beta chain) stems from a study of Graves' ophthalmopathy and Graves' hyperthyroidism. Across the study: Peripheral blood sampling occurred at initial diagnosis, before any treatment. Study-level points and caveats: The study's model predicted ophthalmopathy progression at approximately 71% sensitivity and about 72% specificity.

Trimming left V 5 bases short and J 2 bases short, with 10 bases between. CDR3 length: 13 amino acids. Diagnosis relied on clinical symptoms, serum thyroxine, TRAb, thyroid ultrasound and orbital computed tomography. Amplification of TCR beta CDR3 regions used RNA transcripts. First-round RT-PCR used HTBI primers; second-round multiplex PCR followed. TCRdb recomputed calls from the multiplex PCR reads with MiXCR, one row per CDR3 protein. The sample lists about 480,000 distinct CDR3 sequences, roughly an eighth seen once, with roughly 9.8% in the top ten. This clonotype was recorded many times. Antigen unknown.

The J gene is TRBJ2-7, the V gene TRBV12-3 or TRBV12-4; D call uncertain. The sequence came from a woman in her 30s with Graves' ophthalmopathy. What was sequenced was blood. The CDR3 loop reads CASSQTSPYEQYF. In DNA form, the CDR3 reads TGTGCCAGCAGTCAGACGAGTCCCTACGAGCAGTACTTC.